This T cell receptor beta chain was retrieved from a study of blood T cells in healthy people across ages. General observations from the study: Significant beta diversity loss was already apparent by age approximately 38, declining roughly linearly.

Trimming removed 2 bases at V and 3 bases at J, with 8 bases between. CDR1 and CDR2 from the germline V gene are DFQATT and SNEGSKA (reference sequence). This CDR3 region has 14 residues. Isolation of PBMCs gave at least 7 million cells per sample. A second about 6 to 11 cycle PCR used barcoded and J-beta primers. Each CDR3 protein gets one entry after TCRdb re-called the 5' RACE reads with MiXCR. Of roughly 730,000 distinct CDR3 sequences in the sample, around 50% were seen once. A note on this clonotype: What it binds is not known.

The chain joins TRBV20-1 to TRBJ2-6; no firm D call. What was sequenced was blood. The clonotype was recovered from a man between 40 and 49 years old in good health. CDR3 coding DNA: TGCAGTGCTAGATCTGGCGGTGGGGCCAACGTCCTGACTTTC. Its protein is CSARSGGGANVLTF.